The source of this T cell receptor beta chain is a study of PD-1 blockade in classical Hodgkin lymphoma. Broader study findings: Reports indicated that newly diagnosed patients had lower baseline TCR diversity than healthy donors did.

Comment on this clone: Its antigen is not known.

Each patient experienced a relapse that followed autologous stem cell transplantation, and brentuximab vedotin exposure varied. Germline V CDR1 and CDR2: SGHTA, FQGNSA. V was shortened by 5 bases and J by 5 bases, with 12 bases between the two germline ends. The CDR3 has 13 amino acids. Assay: immunoSEQ multiplex PCR; the TCRdb copy retains only in-frame clones and omits some. Altogether a few thousand clones are present, approximately 66% being singletons, with the ten largest covering around 66%. V usage is TRBV7-2 and J usage is TRBJ1-2, with D maybe TRBD1 (6 bases). The source was peripheral blood mononuclear cells (PBMCs), collected before the second cycle of nivolumab. The clonotype comes from a human donor with classical Hodgkin lymphoma. The CDR3 protein is CASSTDRKYGYTF. The CDR3 DNA follows: TGTGCCAGCAGCACAGACAGGAAGTATGGCTACACCTTC.